Following are 13 T cell receptor beta chains from one sample sequenced in a study of blood T cell repertoires in COVID-19. This table comes from immunoSEQ multiplex PCR, and its TCRdb copy is limited to in-frame clones, with some not included. The table includes some 270,000 clones, 70% to 90% detected once. The sequenced sample consisted of peripheral blood. The receptors here all came from a human donor with COVID-19, enrolled during active disease. The donor label of this sample is uncertain.

The rearrangement joins TRBV6-2 or TRBV6-3 to TRBJ1-5; TRBD1 matches at 8 bases. Losses at the gene ends were 5 bases for V and 8 bases for J; bases not matched to a gene: 8. CDR1 is MNHEY, CDR2 SVGEGT, per germline. CDR3 length equals 14 residues. This chain's CDR3 is CASSRNQGAEPQHF. The CDR3 region has the DNA TGTGCCAGCAGTCGTAATCAGGGGGCCGAGCCCCAGCATTTT.

The gene calls are TRBV2 and TRBJ1-3, with D hard to call. V was clipped by 6 bases and J by 6 bases, with 6 bases between them. Germline V gene data show CDR1 as SNHLY and CDR2 as FYNNEI. The CDR3 extends over 11 amino acids. The CDR3 reads CASSSQNTIYF. The CDR3 DNA reads as TGTGCCAGCAGCAGTCAAAACACCATATATTTT.

The chain has TRBV2 and TRBJ2-1; 11 bases align to TRBD2. The germline gives CDR1 SNHLY, CDR2 FYNNEI. Trimming cost V 7 bases and J 4 bases; bases outside gene matches: 6. The CDR3 loop spans 15 amino acids. CDR3 residues: CASNLGTSGYNEQFF. The DNA of the CDR3 is TGTGCCAGCAACCTCGGGACTAGCGGTTACAATGAGCAGTTCTTC.

The chain couples TRBV5-6 to TRBJ1-2; D may be TRBD1 (6 bases). The CDR3 length is 14 residues. Germline V gene lookup returns CDR1 SGHDT and CDR2 YYEEEE. The V gene lost 3 bases and the J gene lost 1 base, with 10 bases spanning the gap. The CDR3 reads CASSWARGNYGYTF. The CDR3, as DNA: TGTGCCAGCAGCTGGGCCAGGGGTAACTATGGCTACACCTTC.

The rearrangement links TRBV12-3 or TRBV12-4 to TRBJ1-5; D gene unclear. The ends were cut back, 7 bases at V and 1 base at J, with 5 bases in the middle. The CDR3 length is 12 residues. The CDR3 loop reads CASTGSNQPQHF. The CDR3 DNA is TGTGCCAGCACGGGGAGCAATCAGCCCCAGCATTTT.

This chain connects TRBV4-3 to TRBJ2-5, with 9 bases fitting TRBD2. CDR1 is LGHNA and CDR2 is YSLEER in the germline V gene. V was pared by 4 bases and J by 4 bases, with 10 bases of the junction left unmatched. CDR3 size: 16 residues. The CDR3 is CASSRGQLTSGETQYF. The CDR3, as DNA: TGCGCCAGCAGCCGTGGTCAACTGACTAGCGGAGAGACCCAGTACTTC.

About this clone itself: The sample contains more than one DNA sequence encoding this CDR3. This chain links TRBV19 with TRBJ1-5, with TRBD1 matching over 8 bases. This CDR3 is 15 amino acids long. V shed 3 bases and J 1 base; nucleotides not matched to a gene: 2. CDR1 and CDR2 (germline): LNHDA, SQIVND (reference sequence). CDR3 in amino acids: CASSIDRGSNQPQHF. The CDR3 DNA sequence: TGTGCCAGTAGTATTGACAGGGGAAGCAATCAGCCCCAGCATTTT. The full variable domain, with the rest looked up from reference TRBV19 and TRBJ1-5, is DGGITQSPKYLFRKEGQNVTLSCEQNLNHDAMYWYRQDPGQGLRLIYYSQIVNDFQKGDIAEGYSVSREKKESFPLTVTSAQKNPTAFYLCASSIDRGSNQPQHFGDGTRLSIL.

V usage is TRBV7-8 and J usage is TRBJ2-6; weak D call: TRBD2 (6 bases). This CDR3 has 18 residues. Deletions cut 1 base from V and 2 bases from J, with 15 bases between. Germline CDR1 and CDR2: SGHVS and FQNEAQ. The CDR3 nucleotides read TGTGCCAGCAGCTTAGTGTGGGGGAGGAGGACTGGGGCCAACGTCCTGACTTTC. It translates to CASSLVWGRRTGANVLTF.

The chain combines TRBV7-3 with TRBJ2-3, with 8 bases aligning to TRBD1. The CDR3 runs 15 residues. Trimming cost V 6 bases and J 4 bases; bases outside gene matches: 9. The germline gives CDR1 SGHTA, CDR2 FQGTGA. In DNA form, the CDR3 reads TGTGCCAGCAGGGGGACAGGCCGCTTGTCAGATACGCAGTATTTT. Translating gives CASRGTGRLSDTQYF.

The chain has TRBV3-1 (or the pseudogene TRBV3-2) and TRBJ2-1; 9 bases are a match to TRBD2. The V gene end was trimmed by 1 base and the J gene end by 8 bases; junction bases not matched to a gene: 15. The CDR3 consists of 18 residues. Germline V gives CDR1 LGHDT, CDR2 YNNKEL (reference sequence). CDR3 in amino acids: CASSQGTSEEKSLYEQFF. The CDR3 DNA reads TGTGCCAGCAGCCAAGGGACTAGCGAAGAAAAGTCGCTGTATGAGCAGTTCTTC.

This chain joins TRBV2 and TRBJ1-4, with TRBD1 matching 12 bases. Per the germline V gene, CDR1 is SNHLY and CDR2 is FYNNEI. V shed 6 bases and J 4 bases; nucleotides not matched to a gene: 6. The CDR3 spans 16 residues. In nucleotides, the CDR3 is TGTGCCAGCAGGCCGGGACAGGGGGCCCTTAATGAAAAACTGTTTTTT. Protein sequence: CASRPGQGALNEKLFF.

The CDR3, as DNA: TGTGCCAGTAGTATTGGAGAGACCTACGAGCAGTACTTC. As protein: CASSIGETYEQYF. The chain carries TRBV19 and TRBJ2-7; D unclear. V lost 3 bases to trimming and J lost 2 bases, with 8 bases between them. Germline lookup yields CDR1 LNHDA and CDR2 SQIVND (reference sequence). This CDR3 has 13 amino acids.

This chain links TRBV3-1 (or the pseudogene TRBV3-2) with TRBJ1-6; weak D call: TRBD1 (5 bases). The CDR3 sequence is 17 residues long. V shed 4 bases and J shed 9 bases, with 22 bases lying between them. Per germline, CDR1 LGHDT and CDR2 YNNKEL (reference sequence). CDR3 nucleotide sequence: TGTGCCAGCAGCCCTGGGTGGGGGGGATCGATCAGTTCACCCCTCCACTTT. This codes for CASSPGWGGSISSPLHF.